Listed here are 8 T cell receptor beta chains from one sample, sequenced in a study of T cell repertoires in cytomegalovirus infection. These receptors' targets are unknown. TCRdb re-called the reads through MiXCR, storing one row per CDR3 protein. The sample has around 570,000 distinct CDR3 sequences; 40% are singletons. Sequenced here: cultured PBMCs, sampled from culture after CMV antigen stimulation. The source is a human donor in good health (CMV status not recorded). Some clones in this sample may be carry-over from other donors' samples.

CDR3 sequence (DNA): TGTGCCAGCAGTTCCGAGGGGGAACCCTACGAGCAGTACTTC. Translation: CASSSEGEPYEQYF. The chain carries TRBV7-8 and TRBJ2-7, with a possible D match to TRBD1 (6 bases). Germline CDR1 SGHVS, CDR2 FQNEAQ. V shed 6 bases and J shed 2 bases, with 14 bases lying between them. This CDR3 region has 14 residues.

This clonotype appeared a single time. The rearrangement uses TRBV6-6 and TRBJ2-7; D gene unclear. The V end lost 6 bases, the J end lost 3 bases, and 9 bases lay between the germline ends. Per germline, CDR1 MNHNY and CDR2 SVGAGI (reference sequence). The CDR3 covers 12 residues. The CDR3 region is CASRADNYEQYF. The CDR3 DNA reads as TGTGCCAGCAGGGCAGATAACTACGAGCAGTACTTC.

The V gene is TRBV5-6, the J gene TRBJ1-2; possible D gene TRBD1, 5 bases. There are 16 residues in the CDR3. Trimming stripped 2 bases from V and 0 bases from J, with 14 bases between. Per germline, CDR1 SGHDT and CDR2 YYEEEE. In DNA, the CDR3 is TGTGCCAGCAGCTTCGGCCGACTGACAGCTAACTATGGCTACACCTTC. Translated, it gives CASSFGRLTANYGYTF.

The chain uses TRBV7-2 and TRBJ2-3; 7 bases fit TRBD1. CDR1 and CDR2 (germline): SGHTA, FQGNSA. The CDR3 sequence is 16 residues long. V was pared by 5 bases and J by 0 bases, with 8 bases of the junction left unmatched. The DNA of the CDR3 is TGTGCCAGCAGCCCGCACCCAGGGGGTAGCACAGATACGCAGTATTTT. Protein product: CASSPHPGGSTDTQYF.

This clonotype showed up just a few times. The chain uses TRBV7-8 and TRBJ2-7; 8 nucleotides match TRBD2. Germline assignment: CDR1 SGHVS and CDR2 FQNEAQ. J was trimmed by 2 bases and V by 0 bases; bases with no gene match: 0. The CDR3 extends over 14 amino acids. The CDR3 sequence: CASSLAGRAYEQYF. The CDR3 DNA sequence: TGTGCCAGCAGCTTAGCCGGGAGGGCCTACGAGCAGTACTTC. The full variable domain, its missing parts supplied by reference TRBV7-8 and TRBJ2-7, is GAGVSQSPRYKVAKRGQDVALRCDPISGHVSLFWYQQALGQGPEFLTYFQNEAQLDKSGLPSDRFFAERPEGSVSTLKIQRTQQEDSAVYLCASSLAGRAYEQYFGPGTRLTVT.

There are a few counts of this clonotype. The rearrangement links TRBV29-1 to TRBJ2-7; D could derive from TRBD1 or TRBD2 (5 bases each). The V gene lost 4 bases and the J gene lost 5 bases, with 18 bases spanning the gap. The germline gives CDR1 SQVTM, CDR2 ANQGSEA. CDR3 length: 14 amino acids. The CDR3 region has the DNA TGCAGCGTTGCCGGGGCCCCCAGCCCCAACGAGCAGTACTTC. Its translation: CSVAGAPSPNEQYF.

The V call is TRBV27, the J call TRBJ2-1; TRBD1 matches at 7 bases. The germline V gene has CDR1 MNHEY and CDR2 SMNVEV (reference sequence). The CDR3 loop spans 13 amino acids. V was pared by 3 bases and J by 6 bases, with 2 bases of the junction left unmatched. CDR3 amino acids: CASSLTGPNEQFF. Here the CDR3 DNA reads TGTGCCAGCAGTTTGACAGGGCCCAATGAGCAGTTCTTC.

This clonotype has more than one count but fewer than ten. V gene TRBV7-8 combines with J gene TRBJ2-7; TRBD2 matches at 11 bases. Germline lookup yields CDR1 SGHVS and CDR2 FQNEAQ. The V segment lost 5 bases and the J segment 2 bases; nucleotides outside the gene matches: 8. The length of the CDR3 is 16 residues. CDR3 sequence (DNA): TGTGCCAGCAGCCCCCGAGGGACTAGCGGCGCCTACGAGCAGTACTTC. The encoded protein is CASSPRGTSGAYEQYF.